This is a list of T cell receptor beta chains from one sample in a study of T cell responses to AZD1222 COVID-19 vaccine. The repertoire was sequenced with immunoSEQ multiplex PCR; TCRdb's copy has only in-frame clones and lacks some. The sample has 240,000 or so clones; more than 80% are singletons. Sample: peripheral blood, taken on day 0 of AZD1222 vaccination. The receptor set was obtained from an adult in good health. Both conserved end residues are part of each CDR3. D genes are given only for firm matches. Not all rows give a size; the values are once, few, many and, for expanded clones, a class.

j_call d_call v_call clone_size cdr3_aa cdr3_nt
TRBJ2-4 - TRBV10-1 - CAIPGHLLTKNIQYF TGCGCCATACCGGGACACCTCCTAACCAAAAACATTCAGTACTTC
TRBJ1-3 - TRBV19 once CASSDFPGNTIYF TGTGCCAGTAGCGACTTCCCTGGAAACACCATATATTTT
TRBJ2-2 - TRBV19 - CASSITPLGVRGTGELFF TGTGCCAGTAGTATAACTCCTCTGGGGGTCCGGGGCACCGGGGAGCTGTTTTTT
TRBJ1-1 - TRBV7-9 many CASSPPGWEAFF TGTGCCAGCAGCCCCCCGGGGTGGGAAGCTTTCTTT
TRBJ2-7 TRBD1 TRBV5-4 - CASSPSGTGLHEQYF TGTGCCAGCAGCCCCTCCGGGACAGGGTTACACGAGCAGTACTTC
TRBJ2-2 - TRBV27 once CASSLLFGELFF TGTGCCAGCAGTTTATTATTCGGGGAGCTGTTTTTT
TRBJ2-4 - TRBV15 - CATSPQPGSRAKNIQYF TGTGCCACCAGCCCCCAGCCCGGGAGTAGGGCCAAAAACATTCAGTACTTC
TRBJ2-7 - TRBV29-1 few CSAGHTYEQYF TGCAGCGCCGGACATACCTACGAGCAGTACTTC
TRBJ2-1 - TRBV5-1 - CASSARDSPGEQFF TGCGCCAGCAGTGCCCGGGACTCCCCAGGGGAGCAGTTCTTC
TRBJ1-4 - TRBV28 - CASSLGQINEKLFF TGTGCCAGCAGTTTAGGTCAGATTAATGAAAAACTGTTTTTT
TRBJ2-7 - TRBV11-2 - CASSTQGPYEQYF TGTGCCAGCAGCACCCAGGGTCCCTACGAGCAGTACTTC
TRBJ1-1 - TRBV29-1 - CSVEQGKVAFF TGCAGCGTTGAACAGGGAAAGGTGGCTTTCTTT
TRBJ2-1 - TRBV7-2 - CASSLGGSPGYNEQFF TGTGCCAGCAGCTTAGGGGGATCACCGGGCTACAATGAGCAGTTCTTC
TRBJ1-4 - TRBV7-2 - CASSPRRTSFPRLFF TGTGCCAGCAGCCCCCGCCGGACTAGTTTCCCCCGGCTGTTTTTT
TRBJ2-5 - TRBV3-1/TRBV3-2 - CASSQGAGETQYF TGTGCCAGCAGCCAAGGGGCAGGAGAGACCCAGTACTTC
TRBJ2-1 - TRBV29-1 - CSVVDETREFF TGCAGCGTTGTAGACGAGACTAGGGAGTTCTTC
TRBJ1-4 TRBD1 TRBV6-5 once CASSLRWDRGNKLFF TGTGCCAGCAGCCTTAGGTGGGACAGGGGAAACAAACTGTTTTTT
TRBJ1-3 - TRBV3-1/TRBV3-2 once CASSQSTEGNTIYF TGTGCCAGCAGCCAGTCGACCGAAGGAAACACCATATATTTT
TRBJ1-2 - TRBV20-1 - CSASSHGENF TGCAGTGCTAGTTCCCACGGGGAAAACTTC
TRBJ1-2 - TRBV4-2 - CASSAQGFGENYGYTF TGTGCCAGCAGCGCCCAGGGCTTCGGTGAGAACTATGGCTACACCTTC